One and the same sample provided the 26 T cell receptor beta chains below, sequenced in a study of cytomegalovirus exposure and HLA in healthy donors. Primers included in the PCR were 60 Vbeta and 13 Jbeta primers. Profiled with immunoSEQ multiplex PCR; TCRdb holds only in-frame clones, not every one. The sample lists approximately 140,000 clones, around 80% occurring once. What was sequenced was PBMCs. The source of these receptors is a man aged 45-60 years in good health and CMV-seronegative.

V and J are TRBV19 and TRBJ1-2; D might be TRBD1 (6 bases). The germline gives CDR1 LNHDA, CDR2 SQIVND (reference sequence). The CDR3 totals 18 residues. Trimming removed 8 bases at V and 3 bases at J, with 28 bases between. The CDR3 here is CASGSPSGHTSLDYGYTF. The CDR3, as DNA: TGTGCCAGTGGCAGCCCCTCGGGACACACGTCTCTCGACTATGGCTACACCTTC.

The DNA of the CDR3 is TGTGCCAGCAGCTTTTGGGGGGACCAAGAGACCCAGTACTTC. The encoded protein is CASSFWGDQETQYF. V is TRBV7-2 and J is TRBJ2-5, with a weak D call TRBD2 (6 bases). CDR1 is SGHTA, CDR2 FQGNSA, per germline. The germline V and J ends were trimmed by 3 bases and 0 bases, with 8 bases remaining between them. CDR3 length equals 14 residues.

The rearrangement uses TRBV5-6 and TRBJ2-3; D perhaps matches TRBD1 (5 bases). CDR1 and CDR2 (germline): SGHDT, YYEEEE. CDR3 length: 15 residues. V was trimmed by 0 bases and J by 1 base, leaving 9 bases between them. The CDR3 DNA reads as TGTGCCAGCAGCTTGGGGGGCGCCGGCACAGATACGCAGTATTTT. Residues: CASSLGGAGTDTQYF. The full variable domain, completed using reference TRBV5-6 and TRBJ2-3, is DAGVTQSPTHLIKTRGQQVTLRCSPKSGHDTVSWYQQALGQGPQFIFQYYEEEERQRGNFPDRFSGHQFPNYSSELNVNALLLGDSALYLCASSLGGAGTDTQYFGPGTRLTVL.

The J gene is TRBJ2-7, the V gene TRBV4-2; 9 bases are a match to TRBD1. Looked up from germline, CDR1 is LGHNA and CDR2 is YNFKEQ. Losses at the gene ends were 2 bases for V and 8 bases for J; bases not matched to a gene: 10. The CDR3 is made up of 15 amino acids. This CDR3 reads CASSQPGTGTPQQYF. The CDR3 DNA follows: TGTGCCAGCAGCCAACCCGGGACAGGGACCCCCCAGCAGTACTTC.

To note about this clone: The sample contains more than one DNA sequence encoding this CDR3. The chain recombines TRBV7-3 with TRBJ1-1; 9 bases are a match to TRBD1. Germline V gene sequence: CDR1 SGHTA, CDR2 FQGTGA. This CDR3 is built from 13 residues. V shed 5 bases and J 11 bases; nucleotides not matched to a gene: 9. The CDR3 here is CASSLGRDRAAFF. CDR3 DNA sequence: TGTGCCAGCAGCCTCGGACGGGACAGGGCGGCTTTCTTT.

The V and J genes are TRBV6-1 and TRBJ2-1; 9 bases align to TRBD1. J lost 9 bases, V lost 5 bases, and 8 bases had no gene match. Germline V lookup: CDR1 MNHNS, CDR2 SASEGT. The CDR3 loop spans 14 amino acids. In DNA form, the CDR3 reads TGTGCCAGCAGTTTCAGGACAGGGGAATTTGAGCAGTTCTTC. It is translated as CASSFRTGEFEQFF.

This clone was found once. V is TRBV30 and J is TRBJ2-7, with D possibly TRBD1 on 5 matching bases. V was shortened by 0 bases and J by 1 base, with 7 bases between the two germline ends. The CDR3 spans 13 residues. CDR1 and CDR2 from the germline V gene are GTSNPN and SVGIG (reference sequence). The CDR3, as DNA: TGTGCCTGGAGTGTAGGGGATTCCTACGAGCAGTACTTC. Encoded protein: CAWSVGDSYEQYF.

The chain recombines TRBV30 with TRBJ2-2; the D gene is possibly TRBD1 (6 bases). Judging by the DNA end, TRBJ1-3 fits better; the J call may be wrong. This CDR3 has 14 residues. Germline CDR1 and CDR2: GTSNPN and SVGIG (reference sequence). The CDR3 coding sequence is TGTGCCTGGAGTCTTCTGGGGGCGTCGGACACCATATATTTT. This codes for CAWSLLGASDTIYF.

The rearrangement joins TRBV30 to TRBJ2-5; the match to TRBD1 covers 10 bases. With the DNA end fitting TRBJ2-7 better, the J assignment may be wrong. Germline CDR1 and CDR2: GTSNPN and SVGIG (reference sequence). This CDR3 is 14 amino acids long. In DNA form, the CDR3 reads TGTGCCTGGACGGACAGGGGGGTCGCCTACGAGCAGTACTTC. The encoded protein is CAWTDRGVAYEQYF.

The chain carries TRBV5-4 and TRBJ1-1; weak D call: TRBD1 (5 bases). V lost 3 bases to trimming and J lost 3 bases, with 15 bases between them. The CDR3 spans 15 residues. Germline values: CDR1 SGHNT, CDR2 YYREEE (reference sequence). The DNA of the CDR3 is TGTGCCAGCAGCTCGGGGCGGGGATGGGACACTGAAGCTTTCTTT. This gives the protein CASSSGRGWDTEAFF.

The CDR3 nucleotides are TGTGCCAGCAGTGGGCGGTCGAAGAACACTGAAGCTTTCTTT. It yields the protein CASSGRSKNTEAFF. This chain joins TRBV2 and TRBJ1-1; no clear D. Germline assignment: CDR1 SNHLY and CDR2 FYNNEI. Trimming pared 4 bases from V and 1 base from J, leaving 10 bases between. The CDR3 contains 14 residues.

This chain links TRBV7-9 with TRBJ1-4, with 7 bases matching TRBD1. Looked up from germline, CDR1 is SEHNR and CDR2 is FQNEAQ (reference sequence). CDR3 size: 14 residues. V shed 3 bases and J 6 bases; nucleotides not matched to a gene: 4. CDR3 loop: CASSFPGQYEKLFF. CDR3 nucleotides: TGTGCCAGCAGCTTTCCGGGACAGTATGAAAAACTGTTTTTT.

The rearrangement links TRBV11-2 to TRBJ1-5, with a weak D call TRBD1 (6 bases). CDR3 length equals 16 residues. Deletions cut 1 base from V and 0 bases from J, with 10 bases between. The germline V gene encodes CDR1 SGHAT and CDR2 FQNNGV. CDR3 amino acids: CASSLGVRGSNQPQHF. CDR3 coding DNA: TGTGCCAGCAGCTTAGGGGTCAGGGGTAGCAATCAGCCCCAGCATTTT.

The chain combines TRBV4-2 with TRBJ2-2; a possible D gene is TRBD2 (5 bases). There are 13 residues in the CDR3. V was cut by 6 bases and J by 2 bases, with 7 bases left in between. Germline V gene lookup returns CDR1 LGHNA and CDR2 YNFKEQ. Written as DNA, the CDR3 is TGTGCCAGCAGACTAGATAACACCGGGGAGCTGTTTTTT. Amino acids: CASRLDNTGELFF.

The table lists this clone with a count of one. The J gene is TRBJ1-1, the V gene TRBV9, with 10 bases lining up with TRBD1. CDR1 and CDR2 from the germline V gene are SGDLS and YYNGEE. The CDR3 extends over 16 amino acids. With V trimmed by 2 bases and J by 7 bases, 11 bases remained unmatched. In DNA, the CDR3 is TGTGCCAGCAGCGTTCCGGGACAGGGGAAGAAGGATGAAGCTTTCTTT. Its translation is CASSVPGQGKKDEAFF.

The DNA of the CDR3 is TGTGCCAGCAGCCAAGATTCGCTAGCGGGAGCAGGGACCCAGTACTTC. Its protein product is CASSQDSLAGAGTQYF. The rearrangement joins TRBV4-2 to TRBJ2-5; TRBD2 aligns across 10 bases. Germline trimming cut 0 bases from V and 7 bases from J; bases unmatched to any gene: 8. This CDR3 is built from 16 residues. Germline CDR1 LGHNA, CDR2 YNFKEQ.

The chain is built from TRBV5-8 and TRBJ2-7; D ambiguous. Germline CDR1 SGHTS, CDR2 YDEGEE. V lost 4 bases to trimming and J lost 0 bases, with 14 bases between them. The CDR3 consists of 15 residues. CDR3 in DNA: TGTGCCAGCAGCCCTCCGGTAGCCCTCTCCTACGAGCAGTACTTC. This translates into CASSPPVALSYEQYF.

The J gene is TRBJ1-2, the V gene TRBV10-3; D gene unclear. Germline lookup yields CDR1 ENHRY and CDR2 SYGVKD. V was clipped by 4 bases and J by 6 bases, with 12 bases between them. The CDR3 length is 13 residues. The CDR3 bases are TGTGCCATCAGTGGAAGAGTCTTGGATGGCTACACCTTC. Translating it yields CAISGRVLDGYTF.

The rearrangement joins TRBV6-4 to TRBJ2-2, with TRBD1 matching 8 bases. J gave up 4 bases and V 6 bases, and 4 bases lay outside the gene matches. The CDR3 is 14 amino acids. The germline CDR1 and CDR2 sequences are MRHNA and SNTAGT. The DNA for the CDR3 is TGTGCCAGCAGCCGGGACAGGAGCACCGGGGAGCTGTTTTTT. The encoded protein is CASSRDRSTGELFF.

The V call is TRBV7-9, the J call TRBJ2-2, with D hard to call. This CDR3 has 15 residues. The ends were cut back, 1 base at V and 3 bases at J, with 9 bases in the middle. CDR1 and CDR2 from the germline V gene are SEHNR and FQNEAQ (reference sequence). This CDR3 reads CASSLGSPDTGELFF. DNA of the CDR3: TGTGCCAGCAGCTTAGGGAGCCCGGACACCGGGGAGCTGTTTTTT.

This chain links TRBV30 with TRBJ2-5; D remains unclear. CDR1 and CDR2 from the germline V gene are GTSNPN and SVGIG (reference sequence). Trimming removed 0 bases from V and 4 bases from J, with 6 bases in between. The CDR3 consists of 12 residues. CDR3 in amino acids: CAWSVTVETQYF. CDR3 sequence (DNA): TGTGCCTGGAGTGTAACAGTAGAGACCCAGTACTTC.

The chain couples TRBV19 to TRBJ2-5; 7 nucleotides agree with TRBD2. CDR1 and CDR2 from the germline V gene are LNHDA and SQIVND (reference sequence). The trim removed 3 bases at V and 10 bases at J, leaving 14 bases unmatched. The CDR3 is 15 residues long. The CDR3 reads CASSMGGGLLGDQYF. The CDR3 DNA reads as TGTGCCAGTAGTATGGGGGGAGGGTTATTGGGGGACCAGTACTTC.

The chain joins TRBV6-5 to TRBJ1-3; D is possibly TRBD1 (5 bases). The CDR3 runs to 13 residues. Trimming took 8 bases from V and 5 from J, leaving 13 bases between them. Germline V CDR1 and CDR2: MNHEY, SVGAGI. CDR3 residues: CASAQDSRNTIYF. The CDR3 bases are TGTGCCAGCGCACAGGATTCCAGAAACACCATATATTTT.

The chain couples TRBV27 to TRBJ1-2; D not certain. Deletions cut 1 base from V and 3 bases from J, with 9 bases between. Germline assignment: CDR1 MNHEY and CDR2 SMNVEV (reference sequence). The CDR3 has 14 amino acids. The CDR3 nucleotides read TGTGCCAGCAGTTTATTCCCGGGATACTATGGCTACACCTTC. Protein: CASSLFPGYYGYTF.

V gene TRBV6-1 combines with J gene TRBJ2-3; D uncertain. The V gene lost 4 bases and the J gene lost 6 bases, with 5 bases spanning the gap. CDR1 and CDR2 (germline): MNHNS, SASEGT. The CDR3 has 11 amino acids. The CDR3 coding sequence is TGTGCCAGCAGTGCTATGGATACGCAGTATTTT. It specifies CASSAMDTQYF.

This clone came up a few times. V usage is TRBV4-1 and J usage is TRBJ1-3; D is unresolved. V was clipped by 1 base and J by 0 bases, with 7 bases between them. The germline CDR1 and CDR2 sequences are MGHRA and YSYEKL. CDR3 size: 15 residues. CDR3 DNA sequence: TGCGCCAGCAGCCAAGTCCAGGCCTCTGGAAACACCATATATTTT. It specifies CASSQVQASGNTIYF.